Shown below are 20 T cell receptor beta chains from a single sample sequenced in a study of control samples from healthy donors and cancer patients. Repertoires were generated with immunoSEQ multiplex PCR, while TCRdb's copy carries only in-frame clones and drops some. The repertoire holds 180,000 or so clones, with around 92% as singletons. Sequenced: blood. These receptors all stem from a woman in her 30s in good health.

The V gene is TRBV28, the J gene TRBJ2-3; 7 bases are shared with TRBD2. The CDR3 sequence is 15 residues long. Germline trimming cut 5 bases from V and 6 bases from J; bases unmatched to any gene: 11. Germline V gene sequence: CDR1 MDHEN, CDR2 SYDVKM. CDR3 protein: CASSPSGGSGDTQYF. For the CDR3, the DNA is TGTGCCAGCAGTCCGTCTGGCGGGAGTGGCGATACGCAGTATTTT.

This clone was seen just once. The DNA for the CDR3 is TGTGCCAGCAGTGAAGGGGACAGTGCCTACGAGCAGTACTTC. Encoded protein: CASSEGDSAYEQYF. The rearrangement uses TRBV6-1 and TRBJ2-7; 7 bases fit TRBD1. The CDR3 is 14 amino acids. From germline, CDR1 is MNHNS and CDR2 SASEGT. V was pared by 1 base and J by 2 bases, with 2 bases of the junction left unmatched.

This clone was detected only once. The chain combines TRBV30 with TRBJ1-6; a weak D match, TRBD1 (6 bases). Germline V gene lookup returns CDR1 GTSNPN and CDR2 SVGIG (reference sequence). The CDR3 totals 15 residues. V lost 2 bases, J lost 5 bases, and 13 bases lay in between. The CDR3 nucleotides are TGTGCCTGGAGTCGTGGGGGCTTCAATAATTCACCCCTCCACTTT. Translating gives CAWSRGGFNNSPLHF.

Remarks on this clone: Other nucleotide sequences from this sample produce the same CDR3. The V and J genes are TRBV12-5 and TRBJ2-3, with D possibly being TRBD1 (5 bases). V was pared by 2 bases and J by 4 bases, with 7 bases between. This CDR3 has 13 residues. Germline V lookup: CDR1 LGHNT, CDR2 FRNRAP. The CDR3 sequence: CASGLRGADTQYF. DNA for the CDR3: TGTGCTAGTGGTTTGAGGGGCGCAGATACGCAGTATTTT.

The chain has TRBV10-3 and TRBJ1-1, with D unclear. The CDR3 extends over 13 amino acids. CDR1 is ENHRY and CDR2 is SYGVKD in the germline V gene. V was shortened by 3 bases and J by 3 bases, with 8 bases between the two germline ends. CDR3 DNA sequence: TGTGCCATCAGTGAACAGATCGACACTGAAGCTTTCTTT. Encoded protein: CAISEQIDTEAFF.

This clone occurred once. The CDR3 sequence is CASSTTGFGNEQFF. The CDR3 DNA reads TGTGCCAGCAGCACCACAGGGTTTGGCAATGAGCAGTTCTTC. The chain uses TRBV7-3 and TRBJ2-1; possible D gene TRBD1, 6 bases. The CDR3 has 14 residues. Per the germline V gene, CDR1 is SGHTA and CDR2 is FQGTGA. Trimming shortened V by 5 bases and J by 6 bases, and 14 bases separated the two germline ends.

This chain links TRBV28 with TRBJ1-5, with 7 bases lining up with TRBD1. V lost 5 bases, J lost 5 bases, and 9 bases stayed unmatched. Per the germline V gene, CDR1 is MDHEN and CDR2 is SYDVKM. CDR3 size: 15 residues. CDR3 coding DNA: TGTGCCAGCAGTACGAGCTGGGACAGATATCAGCCCCAGCATTTT. Its protein is CASSTSWDRYQPQHF.

This clone came up a few times. The chain links TRBV5-6 to TRBJ2-7; 10 nucleotides match TRBD2. The J segment lost 0 bases and the V segment lost 1 base, leaving 4 bases of the junction unmatched. The CDR3 extends over 16 amino acids. Germline V gene sequence: CDR1 SGHDT, CDR2 YYEEEE. In DNA form, the CDR3 reads TGTGCCAGCAGCTTGCCTAGCGGGGGTTACTCCTACGAGCAGTACTTC. This encodes CASSLPSGGYSYEQYF.

This clone was seen a single time. The chain employs TRBV5-1 and TRBJ2-1, with D unclear. The germline CDR1 and CDR2 sequences are SGHRS and YFSETQ. The V and J ends lost 1 base and 5 bases respectively, with 7 bases between them. The CDR3 is 13 amino acids. CDR3 loop: CASSLPRNNEQFF. In nucleotides, the CDR3 is TGCGCCAGCAGCTTGCCTAGGAACAATGAGCAGTTCTTC.

The J gene is TRBJ1-1, the V gene TRBV9; TRBD1 aligns across 8 bases. CDR1 SGDLS and CDR2 YYNGEE come from the germline V gene. V shed 1 base, J shed 4 bases, and the junction held 3 bases outside the gene matches. CDR3 length: 14 amino acids. The CDR3 nucleotides are TGTGCCAGCAGCGTACAGGGGGCGGGCACTGAAGCTTTCTTT. Translation: CASSVQGAGTEAFF.

The genes are TRBV6-4 and TRBJ1-1; possibly TRBD1 for D (5 bases). V lost 3 bases and J lost 1, with 6 bases in between. The CDR3 consists of 13 residues. Germline V gives CDR1 MRHNA, CDR2 SNTAGT. In nucleotides, the CDR3 is TGTGCCAGCAGTGATGGGGCGAACACTGAAGCTTTCTTT. This sequence encodes CASSDGANTEAFF.

The chain links TRBV3-1 (or the pseudogene TRBV3-2) to TRBJ2-2, with D perhaps TRBD1 (5 bases). Deletions cut 6 bases from V and 7 bases from J, with 6 bases between. This CDR3 has 11 residues. The V gene's germline CDR1 is LGHDT and CDR2 YNNKEL (reference sequence). The CDR3, as DNA: TGTGCCAGCAGAGGGGACGGGGAGCTGTTTTTT. Translation gives CASRGDGELFF.

J is TRBJ2-7 and V is TRBV11-2; D unclear. V shed 5 bases and J shed 0 bases, with 2 bases lying between them. CDR1 SGHAT and CDR2 FQNNGV come from the germline V gene. The CDR3 runs 11 residues. The CDR3 reads CASSHSYEQYF. For the CDR3, the DNA is TGTGCCAGCAGCCACTCCTACGAGCAGTACTTC.

The chain uses TRBV18 and TRBJ1-6; D remains unclear. Germline CDR1 KGHSH, CDR2 LQKENI. The CDR3 extends over 15 amino acids. The V end lost 5 bases, the J end lost 0 bases, and 8 bases lay between the germline ends. The CDR3 region is CASSIRSSYNSPLHF. DNA for the CDR3: TGTGCCAGCTCAATCAGGAGCTCCTATAATTCACCCCTCCACTTT.

On this clone: This specimen includes other DNA sequences encoding the same CDR3. This chain joins TRBV18 and TRBJ1-5, with 9 bases lining up with TRBD1. The CDR3 runs to 14 residues. CDR1 KGHSH and CDR2 LQKENI come from the germline V gene. After removal of 4 bases from V and 4 bases from J, the junction contained 2 bases not matched to a gene. CDR3 sequence (DNA): TGTGCCAGCTCACGGACAGGGGATAATCAGCCCCAGCATTTT. As protein: CASSRTGDNQPQHF.

The V and J genes are TRBV7-8 and TRBJ2-3, with 9 bases that match TRBD2. The germline V gene encodes CDR1 SGHVS and CDR2 FQNEAQ. V lost 1 base to trimming and J lost 4 bases; unmatched junction nucleotides: 6. The CDR3 covers 16 residues. CDR3 DNA sequence: TGTGCCAGCAGCTTAGTAGCGGGAGCTGGGTCAGATACGCAGTATTTT. Its translation: CASSLVAGAGSDTQYF.

The genes are TRBV18 and TRBJ1-5; possible D gene TRBD1, 6 bases. CDR1 and CDR2 from the germline V gene are KGHSH and LQKENI. V lost 3 bases and J lost 2, with 8 bases in between. This CDR3 contains 14 residues. The CDR3 protein is CASSPDSGNQPQHF. The CDR3 DNA sequence: TGTGCCAGCTCACCGGACAGCGGCAATCAGCCCCAGCATTTT.

V gene TRBV6-5 combines with J gene TRBJ1-6, with D maybe TRBD1 (6 bases). The V and J ends lost 7 bases and 7 bases respectively, with 11 bases between them. Germline V lookup: CDR1 MNHEY, CDR2 SVGAGI. There are 13 residues in the CDR3. For the CDR3, the DNA is TGTGCCAGCAAACAGGGCCCCAATTCACCCCTCCACTTT. It specifies CASKQGPNSPLHF.

The V gene is TRBV28, the J gene TRBJ2-3, with D possibly TRBD1 on 6 matching bases. Per germline, CDR1 MDHEN and CDR2 SYDVKM. The CDR3 contains 14 residues. Trimming cost V 3 bases and J 0 bases, with 7 bases left between them. The DNA of the CDR3 is TGTGCCAGCAGTTTTAGGGGGAGCACAGATACGCAGTATTTT. Protein product: CASSFRGSTDTQYF.

The chain uses TRBV4-1 and TRBJ1-1, with a weak D call TRBD1 (5 bases). Between the trimmed V and J ends, which lost 0 bases and 1 base, there was a span of 9 bases. Germline assignment: CDR1 MGHRA and CDR2 YSYEKL. There are 15 residues in the CDR3. CDR3 nucleotide sequence: TGCGCCAGCAGCCAAGAAAGGGACGGGAACACTGAAGCTTTCTTT. Encoded protein: CASSQERDGNTEAFF.